This T cell receptor (beta chain) was identified during a study of T cell responses to AZD1222 COVID-19 vaccine. Notes on the study in general: Spike-specific TCR breadth and depth were elevated following two AZD1222 doses. Along spike, vaccine-associated CD4 TCRs were found throughout, with dominance at 160-218 and 743-854.

Germline V gives CDR1 SGHTS, CDR2 YDEGEE. The CDR3 runs 14 residues. The V end lost 5 bases, the J end lost 1 base, and 12 bases lay between the germline ends. To note about this clone: The antigen remains undetermined.

The protocol was immunoSEQ multiplex PCR, while the TCRdb copy is restricted to in-frame clones and leaves out a portion. The sample yields about 190,000 clones, about 90% seen once. This sequence was found in an adult in good health. The sample here was peripheral blood, taken on day 0 of MenACWY control vaccination. V and J are TRBV5-8 and TRBJ2-5; possibly TRBD1 or TRBD2 for D (5 bases each). In nucleotides, the CDR3 is TGTGCCAGCAGGGTTCCAGGGACCCAAGAGACCCAGTACTTC. Amino acid sequence: CASRVPGTQETQYF.